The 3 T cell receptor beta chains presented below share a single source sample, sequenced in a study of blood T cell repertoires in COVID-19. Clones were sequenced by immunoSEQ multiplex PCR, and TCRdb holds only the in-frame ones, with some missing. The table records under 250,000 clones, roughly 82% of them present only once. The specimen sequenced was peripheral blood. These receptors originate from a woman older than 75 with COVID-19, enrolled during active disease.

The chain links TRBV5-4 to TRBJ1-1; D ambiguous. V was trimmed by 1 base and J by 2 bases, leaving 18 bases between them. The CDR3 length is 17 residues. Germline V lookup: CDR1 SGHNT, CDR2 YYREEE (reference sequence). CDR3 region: CASSLSTRQFPNTEAFF. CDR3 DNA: TGTGCCAGCAGCTTGTCAACCCGCCAGTTCCCTAACACTGAAGCTTTCTTT.

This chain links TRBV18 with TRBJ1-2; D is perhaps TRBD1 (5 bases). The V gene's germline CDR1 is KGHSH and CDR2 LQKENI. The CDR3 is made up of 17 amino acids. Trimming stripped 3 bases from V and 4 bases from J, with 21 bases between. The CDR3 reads CASSPPALGASGYGYTF. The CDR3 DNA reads TGTGCCAGCTCACCGCCAGCGCTTGGGGCTTCCGGCTATGGCTACACCTTC.

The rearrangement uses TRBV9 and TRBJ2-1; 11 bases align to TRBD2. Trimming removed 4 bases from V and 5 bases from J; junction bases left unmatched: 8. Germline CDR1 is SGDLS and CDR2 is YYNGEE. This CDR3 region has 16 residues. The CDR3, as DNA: TGTGCCAGCAGCTTATTAGCGGGGGGGCAACACAATGAGCAGTTCTTC. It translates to CASSLLAGGQHNEQFF.